This T cell receptor beta chain was captured by sequencing in a study of T cells after yellow fever vaccination. Study at large: Preparation used SMART-Seq v4 Ultra Low Input for the low-cell-number fractions.

Regarding the study as a whole: The study found a weaker secondary response that peaked faster, day 5 versus 15. At under 98% for CD4 and roughly 87% for CD8, most primary-vaccination clones showed up again after the booster.

The 5'RACE template-switching step produced TCR cDNA and added a universal primer site and UMIs. MiXCR, applied by TCRdb to the 5' RACE reads, yields one record per CDR3 protein. The table lists some 300,000 distinct CDR3 sequences, 8.7% of them singletons. The CDR3 is made up of 15 amino acids. J lost 3 bases, V lost 6 bases, and 6 bases had no gene match. This clonotype was counted at least ten times. The antigen is unknown. This clonotype was sampled from a man between 18 and 35 years old who received the YFV17D yellow fever vaccine. The sample was CD4+ T cells sorted from PBMCs, taken 5 days after the yellow fever booster vaccination. The chain links TRBV12-3 or TRBV12-4 to TRBJ2-1, with 9 bases fitting TRBD1. In DNA form, the CDR3 reads TGTGCCAGCAGGACCGGGACAGGGAGCTACAATGAGCAGTTCTTC. Encoded protein: CASRTGTGSYNEQFF.